This T cell receptor beta chain was sequenced during a study of blood T cells in healthy people across ages. Then a second PCR, running about 6 to 11 cycles, was carried out with a sample-barcoded 5' primer and a J-beta primer mix. Each cDNA molecule received a tag from a template-switch adaptor that had 12 random nucleotides. Via MiXCR, TCRdb re-called the 5' RACE reads, giving one row per CDR3 protein. The repertoire holds some 730,000 distinct CDR3 sequences, with 22% as singletons. Germline-derived CDR1 and CDR2 are LNHDA and SQIVND (reference sequence). The V gene lost 0 bases and the J gene lost 3 bases, with 3 bases spanning the gap. The CDR3 has 13 residues.

Source material: blood. The receptor comes from a man in his 70s in good health. The chain joins TRBV19 to TRBJ1-5, with no clear D. CDR3 DNA: TGTGCCAGTAGTATAGACTACAATCAGCCCCAGCATTTT. This gives the protein CASSIDYNQPQHF.